This T cell receptor (beta chain) was observed in a study of neurological immune-mediated disorders. The authors obtained over 160 million TCR-beta sequences from 15-18 subjects per sequencing run. TCRdb itself ran the 5' RACE reads through MiXCR, one entry per CDR3 protein. The repertoire holds under 90,000 distinct CDR3 sequences, with over 9% as singletons. This clonotype was seen at least ten times. The receptor's source is a man in his forties in good health. The material sequenced was PBMCs.

CDR3 amino acids: CATSRDPGGKRDRGYGYTF. The CDR3 DNA follows: TGTGCCACCAGCAGAGATCCAGGTGGAAAAAGGGACAGGGGGTATGGCTACACCTTC. J is TRBJ1-2 and V is TRBV15; 11 nucleotides match TRBD1. The ends lost 0 bases at V and 5 bases at J; junction bases unmatched: 14. CDR1 LNHNV and CDR2 YYDKDF come from the germline V gene (reference sequence). The CDR3 is 19 amino acids. Full variable domain (missing parts from reference TRBV15 and TRBJ1-2): DAMVIQNPRYQVTQFGKPVTLSCSQTLNHNVMYWYQQKSSQAPKLLFHYYDKDFNNEADTPDNFQSRRPNTSFCFLDIRSPGLGDTAMYLCATSRDPGGKRDRGYGYTFGSGTRLTVV.